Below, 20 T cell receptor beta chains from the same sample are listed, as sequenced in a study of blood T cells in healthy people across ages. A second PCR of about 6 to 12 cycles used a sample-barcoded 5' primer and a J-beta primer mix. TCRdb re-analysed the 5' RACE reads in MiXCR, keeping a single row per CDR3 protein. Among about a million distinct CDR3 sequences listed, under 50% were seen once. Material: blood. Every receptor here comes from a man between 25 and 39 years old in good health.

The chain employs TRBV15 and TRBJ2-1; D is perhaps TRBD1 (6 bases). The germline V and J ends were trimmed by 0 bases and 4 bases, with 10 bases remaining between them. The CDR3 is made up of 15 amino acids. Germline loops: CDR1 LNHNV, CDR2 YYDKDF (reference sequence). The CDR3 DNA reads TGTGCCACCAGCAGAGACAGGACAGCTTACAATGAGCAGTTCTTC. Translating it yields CATSRDRTAYNEQFF.

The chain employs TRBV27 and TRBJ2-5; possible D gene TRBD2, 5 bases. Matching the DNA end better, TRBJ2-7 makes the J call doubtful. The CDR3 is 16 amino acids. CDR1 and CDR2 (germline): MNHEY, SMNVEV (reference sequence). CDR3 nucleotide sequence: TGTGCCAGCAGTTTATCCGGACGTTTAGCTAGCAACGAGCAGTACTTC. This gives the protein CASSLSGRLASNEQYF.

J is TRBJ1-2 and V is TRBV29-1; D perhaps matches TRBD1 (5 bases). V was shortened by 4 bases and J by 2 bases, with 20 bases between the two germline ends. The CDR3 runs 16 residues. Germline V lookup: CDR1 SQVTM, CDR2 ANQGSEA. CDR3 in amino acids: CSVGPGVWSGNYGYTF. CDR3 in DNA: TGCAGCGTTGGCCCCGGTGTATGGTCAGGGAACTATGGCTACACCTTC.

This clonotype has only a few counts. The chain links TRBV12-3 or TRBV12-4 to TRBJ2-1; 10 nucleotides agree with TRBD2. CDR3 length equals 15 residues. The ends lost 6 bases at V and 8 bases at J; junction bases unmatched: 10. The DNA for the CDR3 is TGTGCCAGCAGGATAGCGGGGGGCGGGCTAGATGAGCAGTTCTTC. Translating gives CASRIAGGGLDEQFF.

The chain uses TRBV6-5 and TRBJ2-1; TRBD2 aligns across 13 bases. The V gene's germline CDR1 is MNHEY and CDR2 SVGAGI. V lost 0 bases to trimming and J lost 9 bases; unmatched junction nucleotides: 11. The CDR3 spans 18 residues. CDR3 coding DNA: TGTGCCAGCAGTTACTCCGGACTAGCGGGAGCCCACGGCAGTGAGCAGTTCTTC. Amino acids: CASSYSGLAGAHGSEQFF.

For the CDR3, the DNA is TGCGCCAGCAGCGTGCTAGCGGGGGGTATGAATGAGCAGTACTTC. This translates into CASSVLAGGMNEQYF. J is TRBJ2-7 and V is TRBV5-1; 11 bases are shared with TRBD2. V gave up 4 bases and J gave up 7 bases; unmatched junction bases: 10. CDR3 size: 15 residues. Germline values: CDR1 SGHRS, CDR2 YFSETQ.

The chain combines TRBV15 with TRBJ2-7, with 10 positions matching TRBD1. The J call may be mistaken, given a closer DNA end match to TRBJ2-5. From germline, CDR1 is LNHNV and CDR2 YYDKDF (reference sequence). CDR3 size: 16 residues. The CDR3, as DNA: TGTGCCACCAGCAGTACAGGGACAGGGGTTCTAGAGACCCAGTACTTC. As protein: CATSSTGTGVLETQYF.

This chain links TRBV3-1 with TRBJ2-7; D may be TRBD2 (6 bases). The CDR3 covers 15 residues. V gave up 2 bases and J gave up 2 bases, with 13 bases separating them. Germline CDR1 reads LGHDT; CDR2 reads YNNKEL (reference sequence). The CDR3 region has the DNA TGTGCCAGCAGCCAAAGTAGTGGGGAGGCCTACGAGCAGTACTTC. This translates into CASSQSSGEAYEQYF.

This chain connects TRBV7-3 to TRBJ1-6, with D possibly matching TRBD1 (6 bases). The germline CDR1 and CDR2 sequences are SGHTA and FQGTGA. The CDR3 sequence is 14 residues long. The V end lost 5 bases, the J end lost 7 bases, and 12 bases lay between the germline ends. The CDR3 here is CASSPTGQNSPLHF. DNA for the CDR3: TGTGCCAGCAGCCCGACAGGCCAGAATTCACCCCTCCACTTT.

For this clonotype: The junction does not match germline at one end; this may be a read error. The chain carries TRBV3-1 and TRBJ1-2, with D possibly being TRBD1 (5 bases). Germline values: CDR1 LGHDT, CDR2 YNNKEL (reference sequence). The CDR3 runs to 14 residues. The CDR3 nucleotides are TGTGCCTGCAGCCAGCAGGGATCTCTCTATGGCTACACCTTC. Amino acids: CACSQQGSLYGYTF.

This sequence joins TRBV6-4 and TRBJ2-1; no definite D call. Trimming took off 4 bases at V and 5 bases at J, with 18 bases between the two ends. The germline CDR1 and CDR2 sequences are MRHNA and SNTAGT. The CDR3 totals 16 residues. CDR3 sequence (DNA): TGTGCCAGCAGTGCCAAAACAGTGAACCCCAACAATGAGCAGTTCTTC. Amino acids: CASSAKTVNPNNEQFF.

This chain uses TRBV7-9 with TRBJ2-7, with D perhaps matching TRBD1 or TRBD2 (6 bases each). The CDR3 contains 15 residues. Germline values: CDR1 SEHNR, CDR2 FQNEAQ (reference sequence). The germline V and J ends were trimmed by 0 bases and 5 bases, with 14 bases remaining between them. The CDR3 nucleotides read TGTGCCAGCAGCTTAGCGGCAGGGGAGGTTCACGAGCAGTACTTC. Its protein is CASSLAAGEVHEQYF.

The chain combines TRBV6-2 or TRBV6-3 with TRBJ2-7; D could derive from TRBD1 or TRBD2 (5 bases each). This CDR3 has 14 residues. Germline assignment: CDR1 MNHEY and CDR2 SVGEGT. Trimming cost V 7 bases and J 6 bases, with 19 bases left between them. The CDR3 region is CASTPSGRVVEQYF. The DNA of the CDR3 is TGTGCCAGCACACCGTCAGGGAGAGTGGTCGAGCAGTACTTC.

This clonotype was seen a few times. The CDR3 bases are TGTGCCAGCAGCGCCAGGTTAGGGGGCACTGAAGCTTTCTTT. Its protein is CASSARLGGTEAFF. This chain joins TRBV9 and TRBJ1-1, with D perhaps TRBD1 (6 bases). With 3 bases removed from V and 4 bases from J, the gap between germline ends came to 13 bases. The germline CDR1 and CDR2 sequences are SGDLS and YYNGEE. The CDR3 loop spans 14 amino acids. Filled out from reference TRBV9 and TRBJ1-1, the complete variable domain reads DSGVTQTPKHLITATGQRVTLRCSPRSGDLSVYWYQQSLDQGLQFLIQYYNGEERAKGNILERFSAQQFPDLHSELNLSSLELGDSALYFCASSARLGGTEAFFGQGTRLTVV.

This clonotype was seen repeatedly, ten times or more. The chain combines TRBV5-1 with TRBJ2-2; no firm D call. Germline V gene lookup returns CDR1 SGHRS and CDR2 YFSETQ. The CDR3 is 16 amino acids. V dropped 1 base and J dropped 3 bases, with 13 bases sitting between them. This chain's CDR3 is CASSLFGPRDTGELFF. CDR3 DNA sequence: TGCGCCAGCAGCTTGTTCGGACCCCGCGACACCGGGGAGCTGTTTTTT.

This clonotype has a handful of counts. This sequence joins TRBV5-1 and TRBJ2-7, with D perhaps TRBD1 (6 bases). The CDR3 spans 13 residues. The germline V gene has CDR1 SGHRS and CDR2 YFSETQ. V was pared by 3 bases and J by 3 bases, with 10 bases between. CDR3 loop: CASSSTGYYEQYF. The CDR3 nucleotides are TGCGCCAGCAGCTCAACAGGGTACTACGAGCAGTACTTC.

The DNA for the CDR3 is TGTGCCAGCAGCTTAGAGTCAGGGGGAAGATGGGGGGTAAGGGTCGTCTACGAGCAGTACTTC. This sequence encodes CASSLESGGRWGVRVVYEQYF. The gene calls are TRBV7-8 and TRBJ2-7; D perhaps matches TRBD1 (7 bases). The CDR3 covers 21 residues. Looked up from germline, CDR1 is SGHVS and CDR2 is FQNEAQ. The ends were cut back, 1 base at V and 3 bases at J, with 31 bases in the middle.

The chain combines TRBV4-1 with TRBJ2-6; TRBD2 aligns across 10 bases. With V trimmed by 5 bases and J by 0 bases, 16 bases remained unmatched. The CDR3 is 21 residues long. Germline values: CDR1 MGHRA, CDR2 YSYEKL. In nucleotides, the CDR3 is TGCGCCAGCAGCTTGATCTACTTAACCGGGACTAGCGCCTCTGGGGCCAACGTCCTGACTTTC. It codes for CASSLIYLTGTSASGANVLTF.

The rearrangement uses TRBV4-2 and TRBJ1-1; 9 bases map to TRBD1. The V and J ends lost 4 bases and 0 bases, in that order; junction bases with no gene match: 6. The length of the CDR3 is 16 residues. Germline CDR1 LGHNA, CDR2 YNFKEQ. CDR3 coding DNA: TGTGCCAGCAGCCCGAGCTGGACAGGGGTGAACACTGAAGCTTTCTTT. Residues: CASSPSWTGVNTEAFF.

The CDR3 sequence: CASSQVGQGENTEAFF. In DNA form, the CDR3 reads TGCGCCAGCAGCCAAGTGGGACAGGGCGAGAACACTGAAGCTTTCTTT. The J gene is TRBJ1-1, the V gene TRBV4-1; 9 positions match TRBD1. J was trimmed by 1 base and V by 1 base; bases with no gene match: 4. Germline lookup yields CDR1 MGHRA and CDR2 YSYEKL. The CDR3 has 16 amino acids.